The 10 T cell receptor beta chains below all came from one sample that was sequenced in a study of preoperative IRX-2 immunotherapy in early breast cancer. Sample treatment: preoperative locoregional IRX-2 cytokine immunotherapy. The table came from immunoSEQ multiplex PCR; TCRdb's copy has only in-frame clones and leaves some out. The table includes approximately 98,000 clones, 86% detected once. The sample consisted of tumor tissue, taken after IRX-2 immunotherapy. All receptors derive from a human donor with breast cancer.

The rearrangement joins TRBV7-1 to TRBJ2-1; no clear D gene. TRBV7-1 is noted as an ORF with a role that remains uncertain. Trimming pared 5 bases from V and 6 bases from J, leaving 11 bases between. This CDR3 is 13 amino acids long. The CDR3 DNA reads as TGTGCCAGCAGCCTCCCCCTGCCCAATGAGCAGTTCTTC. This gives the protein CASSLPLPNEQFF.

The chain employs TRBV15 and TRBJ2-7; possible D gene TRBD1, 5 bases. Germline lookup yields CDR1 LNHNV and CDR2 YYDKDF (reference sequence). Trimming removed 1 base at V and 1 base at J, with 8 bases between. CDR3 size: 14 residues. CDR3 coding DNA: TGTGCCACCAGCAGAGGCAGGGCTTCCTACGAGCAGTACTTC. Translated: CATSRGRASYEQYF.

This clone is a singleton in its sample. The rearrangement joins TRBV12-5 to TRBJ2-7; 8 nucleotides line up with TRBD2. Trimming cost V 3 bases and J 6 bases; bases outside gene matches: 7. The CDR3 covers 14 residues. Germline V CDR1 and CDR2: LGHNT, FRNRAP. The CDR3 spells CASGFSLAGGEQYF. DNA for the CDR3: TGTGCTAGTGGTTTCTCCCTAGCGGGCGGCGAGCAGTACTTC. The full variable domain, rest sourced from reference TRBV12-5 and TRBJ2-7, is DARVTQTPRHKVTEMGQEVTMRCQPILGHNTVFWYRQTMMQGLELLAYFRNRAPLDDSGMPKDRFSAEMPDATLATLKIQPSEPRDSAVYFCASGFSLAGGEQYFGPGTRLTVT.

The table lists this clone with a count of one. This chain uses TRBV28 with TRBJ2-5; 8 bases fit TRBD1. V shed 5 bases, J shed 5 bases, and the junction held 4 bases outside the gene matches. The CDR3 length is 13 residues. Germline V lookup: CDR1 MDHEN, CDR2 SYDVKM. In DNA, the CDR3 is TGTGCCAGCAGTAGACAGGGGCGGGAGACCCAGTACTTC. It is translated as CASSRQGRETQYF.

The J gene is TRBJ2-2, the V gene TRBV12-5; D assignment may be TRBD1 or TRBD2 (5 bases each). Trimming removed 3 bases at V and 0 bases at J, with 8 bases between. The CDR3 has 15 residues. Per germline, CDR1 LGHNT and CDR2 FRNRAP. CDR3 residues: CASGLGTANTGELFF. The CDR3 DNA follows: TGTGCTAGTGGTTTAGGGACGGCGAACACCGGGGAGCTGTTTTTT.

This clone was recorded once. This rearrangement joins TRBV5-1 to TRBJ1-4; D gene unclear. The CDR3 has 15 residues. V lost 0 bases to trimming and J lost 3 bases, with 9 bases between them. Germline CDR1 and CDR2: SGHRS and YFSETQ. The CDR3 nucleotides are TGCGCCAGCAGCTTGGCCGGGTATCCTAATGAAAAACTGTTTTTT. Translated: CASSLAGYPNEKLFF.

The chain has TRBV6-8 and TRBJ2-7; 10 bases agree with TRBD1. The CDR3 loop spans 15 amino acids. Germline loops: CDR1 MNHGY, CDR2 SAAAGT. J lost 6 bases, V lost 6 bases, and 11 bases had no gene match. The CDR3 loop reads CASRPPGQGRVEQYF. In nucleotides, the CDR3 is TGTGCCAGCAGGCCCCCGGGACAGGGGCGGGTCGAGCAGTACTTC.

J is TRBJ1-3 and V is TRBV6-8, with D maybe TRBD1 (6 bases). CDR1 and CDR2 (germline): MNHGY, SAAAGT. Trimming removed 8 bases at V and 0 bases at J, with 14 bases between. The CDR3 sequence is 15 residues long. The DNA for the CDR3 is TGTGCCAGCTGTACAGGGACTAGCTCTGGAAACACCATATATTTT. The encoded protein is CASCTGTSSGNTIYF.

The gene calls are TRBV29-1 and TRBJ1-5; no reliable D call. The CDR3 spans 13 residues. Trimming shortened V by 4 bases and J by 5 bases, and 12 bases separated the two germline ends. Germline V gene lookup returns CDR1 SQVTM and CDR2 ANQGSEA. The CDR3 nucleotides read TGCAGCGTTGTCGGCGCCCTGGATCAGCCCCAGCATTTT. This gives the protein CSVVGALDQPQHF.

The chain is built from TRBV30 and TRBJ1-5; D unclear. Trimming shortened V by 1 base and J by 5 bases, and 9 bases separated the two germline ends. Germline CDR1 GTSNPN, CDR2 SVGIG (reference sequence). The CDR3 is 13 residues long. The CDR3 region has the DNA TGTGCCTGGAGTGCCAAAAGAGATCAGCCCCAGCATTTT. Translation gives CAWSAKRDQPQHF.